These 7 T cell receptor beta chains share one sample of origin, sequenced in a study of control samples from healthy donors and cancer patients. Some clones are missing from TCRdb's copy, which holds only in-frame ones; the method was immunoSEQ multiplex PCR. The sample lists some 120,000 clones, around 90% seen once, with less than 40% in the top ten. Sequencing was performed on blood. These receptors were collected from a man in his fifties in good health.

This chain links TRBV7-2 with TRBJ2-7, with TRBD2 identical over 7 bases. Germline lookup yields CDR1 SGHTA and CDR2 FQGNSA. V trimming: 5 bases; J trimming: 5 bases; junction bases outside the gene matches: 12. The length of the CDR3 is 15 residues. The CDR3 region is CASSPTSGLRNEQYF. Here the CDR3 DNA reads TGTGCCAGCAGCCCAACGTCGGGACTAAGGAACGAGCAGTACTTC.

The chain is built from TRBV19 and TRBJ2-7; D remains ambiguous. The CDR3 is made up of 13 amino acids. Trimming took off 1 base at V and 7 bases at J, with 11 bases between the two ends. Germline CDR1 is LNHDA and CDR2 is SQIVND (reference sequence). CDR3 protein: CASSIGATKEQYF. The CDR3 region has the DNA TGTGCCAGTAGTATAGGGGCCACGAAGGAGCAGTACTTC.

The chain combines TRBV7-2 with TRBJ1-1; D remains unclear. The CDR3 is 12 residues long. Between the trimmed V and J ends, which lost 1 base and 8 bases, there was a span of 8 bases. The germline V gene has CDR1 SGHTA and CDR2 FQGNSA. The CDR3 spells CASSLGTREAFF. CDR3 nucleotides: TGTGCCAGCAGCTTAGGAACCAGAGAAGCTTTCTTT.

This clone was seen a few times. The CDR3 region is CSVDPTGTGELFF. CDR3 nucleotide sequence: TGCAGCGTTGACCCAACAGGGACCGGGGAGCTGTTTTTT. The genes are TRBV29-1 and TRBJ2-2; D perhaps matches TRBD1 (6 bases). The germline V and J ends were trimmed by 3 bases and 5 bases, with 10 bases remaining between them. Germline V gene lookup returns CDR1 SQVTM and CDR2 ANQGSEA. CDR3 size: 13 residues.

The V gene is TRBV24-1, the J gene TRBJ2-2; D tentatively reads TRBD1 or TRBD2 (5 bases each). V lost 4 bases, J lost 4 bases, and 15 bases lay in between. The CDR3 spans 16 residues. Per the germline V gene, CDR1 is KGHDR and CDR2 is SFDVKD. The CDR3 region has the DNA TGTGCCACCAGTGACCCAGTACTAGGGGTCACCGGGGAGCTGTTTTTT. Translating gives CATSDPVLGVTGELFF.

This clone was picked up a small number of times. The V and J genes are TRBV25-1 and TRBJ1-2, with D possibly matching TRBD1 (5 bases). Per the germline V gene, CDR1 is MGHDK and CDR2 is SYGVNS. The CDR3 has 14 amino acids. With 7 bases removed from V and 4 bases from J, the gap between germline ends came to 16 bases. CDR3 coding DNA: TGTGCCAGCACCTCCCCAGGGAGTCCCTATGGCTACACCTTC. It is translated as CASTSPGSPYGYTF.

The V gene is TRBV7-9, the J gene TRBJ2-7, with D possibly matching TRBD1 (6 bases). V dropped 4 bases and J dropped 6 bases, with 10 bases sitting between them. This CDR3 contains 12 residues. Germline V lookup: CDR1 SEHNR, CDR2 FQNEAQ (reference sequence). The CDR3 loop reads CASSSSGVEQYF. The CDR3, as DNA: TGTGCCAGCAGCTCATCAGGGGTCGAGCAGTACTTC.